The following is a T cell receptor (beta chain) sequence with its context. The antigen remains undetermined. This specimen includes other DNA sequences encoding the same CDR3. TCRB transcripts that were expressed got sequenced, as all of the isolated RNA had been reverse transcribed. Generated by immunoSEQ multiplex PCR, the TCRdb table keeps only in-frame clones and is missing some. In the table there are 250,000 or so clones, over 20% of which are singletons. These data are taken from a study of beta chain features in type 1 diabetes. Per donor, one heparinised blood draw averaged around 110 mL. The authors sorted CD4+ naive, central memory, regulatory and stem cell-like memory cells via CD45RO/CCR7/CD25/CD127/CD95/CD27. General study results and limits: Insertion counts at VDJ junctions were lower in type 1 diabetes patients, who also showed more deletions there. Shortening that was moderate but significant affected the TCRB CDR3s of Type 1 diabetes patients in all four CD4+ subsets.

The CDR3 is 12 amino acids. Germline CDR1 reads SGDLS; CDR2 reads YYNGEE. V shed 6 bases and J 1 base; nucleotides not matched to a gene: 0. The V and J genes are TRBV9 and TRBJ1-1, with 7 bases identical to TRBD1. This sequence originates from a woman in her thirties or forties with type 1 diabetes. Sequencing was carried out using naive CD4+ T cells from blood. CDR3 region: CASNRGNTEAFF. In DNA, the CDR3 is TGTGCCAGCAACAGGGGGAACACTGAAGCTTTCTTT.